This is a list of T cell receptor beta chains from one sample in a study of Graves' ophthalmopathy and Graves' hyperthyroidism. TCRdb re-called the multiplex PCR reads through MiXCR, storing one row per CDR3 protein. This sample carries some 250,000 distinct CDR3 sequences, around 45% of them seen once, and the ten largest clones take around 47%. Sequencing was done on a sample of peripheral blood. The receptor set was obtained from an adult man with Graves' ophthalmopathy. Each CDR3 is given without its conserved first and last residue.

V gene: TRBV19; J gene: TRBJ1-2; CDR3 protein: ASSFSGEYNGNGYT
V gene: TRBV11-2; J gene: TRBJ2-2; CDR3 protein: ASRSGTWASNTGELF
V gene: TRBV2; J gene: TRBJ1-2; CDR3 protein: ASSQGSVNYGYT
V gene: TRBV7-9; J gene: TRBJ2-7; CDR3 protein: ASSLATGGLVGQY
V gene: TRBV9; J gene: TRBJ2-7; CDR3 protein: ASSVGGQAYEQY
V gene: TRBV29-1; J gene: TRBJ2-7; CDR3 protein: SGKERRGDEQY
V gene: TRBV9; J gene: TRBJ1-6; CDR3 protein: ASSQYGPLH
V gene: TRBV3-1; J gene: TRBJ1-2; CDR3 protein: ASSQVSVGSGYGYT
V gene: TRBV19; J gene: TRBJ2-2; CDR3 protein: ASSNPSTGELF
V gene: TRBV12-3/TRBV12-4; J gene: TRBJ2-1; CDR3 protein: ASSPIAGTYNEQF
V gene: TRBV10-2; J gene: TRBJ2-7; CDR3 protein: ASSRLAYEQY
V gene: TRBV7-9; J gene: TRBJ2-1; CDR3 protein: ASKRGDNEQF
V gene: TRBV15; J gene: TRBJ1-5; CDR3 protein: ATSRQLNQPQH
V gene: TRBV20-1; J gene: TRBJ1-6; CDR3 protein: SARDGRGPYNSPLH
V gene: TRBV2; J gene: TRBJ1-4; CDR3 protein: ASNGGRVGTNEKLF
V gene: TRBV20-1; J gene: TRBJ1-5; CDR3 protein: SARELNSNQPQH
V gene: TRBV10-3; J gene: TRBJ2-1; CDR3 protein: AISDVRDPPVEF
V gene: TRBV15; J gene: TRBJ2-5; CDR3 protein: ATSRAGDRGQETQY
V gene: TRBV2; J gene: TRBJ1-2; CDR3 protein: ASSERGQLYGYT
V gene: TRBV24-1; J gene: TRBJ2-7; CDR3 protein: ATSDSGHGGYEQY
V gene: TRBV6-5; J gene: TRBJ1-6; CDR3 protein: ASSTPNSPLH
V gene: TRBV5-6; J gene: TRBJ2-5; CDR3 protein: ASSLGGGGEETQY
V gene: TRBV20-1; J gene: TRBJ1-1; CDR3 protein: SAGGAGVTEAF
V gene: TRBV7-2; J gene: TRBJ1-5; CDR3 protein: ASSPRPDHRVNQPQH
V gene: TRBV7-2; J gene: TRBJ2-7; CDR3 protein: ASSSEDSSYEQY
V gene: TRBV9; J gene: TRBJ1-5; CDR3 protein: ASSQAGGSNQPQH
V gene: TRBV27; J gene: TRBJ2-2; CDR3 protein: ASSLWDPRGELF
V gene: TRBV5-1; J gene: TRBJ2-7; CDR3 protein: ASSLEGRQY
V gene: TRBV25-1; J gene: TRBJ2-7; CDR3 protein: ASSDPTGAREQY
V gene: TRBV19; J gene: TRBJ2-5; CDR3 protein: ASKDLLQTAQY
V gene: TRBV15; J gene: TRBJ2-7; CDR3 protein: ATSRDRSTYEQY
V gene: TRBV5-4; J gene: TRBJ1-2; CDR3 protein: ASSSGTPRGDGYT
V gene: TRBV19; J gene: TRBJ2-5; CDR3 protein: ASSTIGETQY
V gene: TRBV20-1; J gene: TRBJ1-5; CDR3 protein: SARGDNHQPQH
V gene: TRBV7-8; J gene: TRBJ2-7; CDR3 protein: ASSLAPSSYEQY
V gene: TRBV7-6; J gene: .; CDR3 protein: ASSRSAGGTFSYEQY
V gene: TRBV5-1; J gene: TRBJ1-2; CDR3 protein: ASSQRGNDYGYT
V gene: TRBV19; J gene: TRBJ1-5; CDR3 protein: ASTVEGNQPQH
V gene: TRBV6-6; J gene: TRBJ1-5; CDR3 protein: ASSEMGAGINQPQH
V gene: TRBV29-1; J gene: TRBJ2-5; CDR3 protein: SYGEETQY
V gene: TRBV2; J gene: TRBJ2-7; CDR3 protein: ASSEEAGAVYEQY
V gene: TRBV13; J gene: TRBJ1-1; CDR3 protein: ASSLRRIDTEAF
V gene: TRBV19; J gene: TRBJ1-4; CDR3 protein: ASSRWDATNEKLF
V gene: TRBV29-1; J gene: TRBJ1-6; CDR3 protein: SVGQDRSSPLH